A selection of T cell receptor beta chains follows, all from one sample in a study of HIV-infected patients and healthy controls. TCRdb recomputed calls from the 5' RACE reads with MiXCR, one row per CDR3 protein. Among fewer than 4,500 distinct CDR3 sequences listed, about 14% were seen once. This specimen was blood, taken before antiretroviral therapy. Receptors were obtained from an adult with HIV infection. The CDR3 runs from the conserved cysteine through the conserved F or W. D genes are given only for firm matches. Rows may omit the clone size; those that give it use once, few, many or a size class.

j_gene,abundance,v_gene,d_gene,len,CDR3aa,CDR3nt
TRBJ1-1,many,TRBV10-2,NA,15,CASSERGQMNTEAFF,TGCGCCAGCAGTGAAAGAGGCCAGATGAACACTGAAGCTTTCTTT
TRBJ1-6,medium-sized,TRBV7-8,NA,17,CASSLAGLGSYNSPLHF,TGTGCCAGCAGCTTAGCTGGGTTGGGGTCCTATAATTCACCCCTCCACTTT
TRBJ2-5,few,TRBV6-2/TRBV6-3,NA,15,CASSRPPGQQETQYF,TGTGCCAGCAGTAGACCGCCGGGCCAACAAGAGACCCAGTACTTC
TRBJ2-7,NA,TRBV29-1,NA,12,CSVGDPTYEQYF,TGCAGCGTTGGCGATCCCACCTACGAGCAGTACTTC
TRBJ2-1,medium-sized,TRBV5-1,TRBD2,18,CASSPPGTALADNNEQFF,TGCGCCAGCAGCCCGCCAGGCACCGCCCTAGCGGATAACAATGAGCAGTTCTTC
TRBJ1-4,NA,TRBV19,NA,14,CASSMVGGEEKLFF,TGTGCCAGTAGTATGGTGGGAGGGGAAGAAAAACTGTTTTTT
TRBJ2-7,many,TRBV7-8,TRBD2,16,CASSPSGGLLSYEQYF,TGTGCCAGCAGCCCCTCGGGGGGGCTTCTCTCCTACGAGCAGTACTTC
TRBJ1-4,many,TRBV2,NA,16,CASSPKILGHTEKLFF,TGTGCCAGCAGCCCAAAGATCTTGGGACATACGGAAAAACTGTTTTTT
TRBJ2-7,few,TRBV18,NA,13,CASSPGRAYEQYF,TGTGCCAGCTCACCAGGCAGGGCCTACGAGCAGTACTTC
TRBJ1-2,many,TRBV5-4,NA,15,CASILQKQNLLGYTF,TGTGCCAGCATCTTGCAGAAACAGAACCTACTAGGCTACACCTTC
TRBJ2-3,medium-sized,TRBV5-1,NA,15,CASSLQGWGTDTQYF,TGCGCCAGCAGCTTGCAGGGGTGGGGCACAGATACGCAGTATTTT
TRBJ2-2,NA,TRBV24-1,NA,12,CATTGSAGELFF,TGTGCCACCACCGGCAGCGCCGGGGAGCTGTTTTTT
TRBJ2-3,many,TRBV30,NA,14,CAWSSPGTLDTQYF,TGTGCCTGGAGTTCCCCAGGGACCTTGGATACGCAGTATTTT
TRBJ2-5,large,TRBV9,NA,17,CASSSNPRDIYQETQYF,TGTGCCAGCAGCTCGAACCCAAGGGACATATACCAAGAGACCCAGTACTTC
TRBJ1-1,NA,TRBV29-1,TRBD1,13,CSVERGGASEAFF,TGCAGCGTTGAAAGAGGGGGCGCGTCTGAAGCTTTCTTT
TRBJ2-1,medium-sized,TRBV11-3,NA,11,CASTNYNEQFF,TGTGCCAGCACCAACTACAATGAGCAGTTCTTC
TRBJ2-7,few,TRBV3-1,TRBD2,20,CASSQVYREGLVLLDSEQYF,TGTGCCAGCAGCCAGGTGTACCGGGAGGGCCTCGTTTTATTGGACAGCGAGCAGTACTTC
TRBJ1-1,medium-sized,TRBV27,NA,11,CASVGTGQAFF,TGTGCCAGCGTTGGTACAGGGCAAGCTTTCTTT
TRBJ2-1,many,TRBV29-1,TRBD2,15,CSVEMREGSYNEQFF,TGCAGCGTTGAAATGCGGGAGGGCTCCTACAATGAGCAGTTCTTC
TRBJ2-4,medium-sized,TRBV5-1,TRBD2,15,CASSLSGTIKNIQYF,TGCGCCAGCAGCTTATCCGGGACTATCAAAAACATTCAGTACTTC
TRBJ2-1,medium-sized,TRBV29-1,TRBD1,13,CSVGTGGWDEQFF,TGCAGCGTGGGGACAGGGGGCTGGGATGAGCAGTTCTTC
TRBJ2-1,medium-sized,TRBV7-2,NA,14,CASSSRVLRNEQFF,TGTGCCAGCAGCTCGAGGGTCTTAAGGAATGAGCAGTTCTTC
TRBJ1-2,medium-sized,TRBV6-6,NA,13,CASSSRGGYGYTF,TGTGCCAGCAGTTCCCGGGGGGGTTATGGCTACACCTTC
TRBJ1-1,medium-sized,TRBV7-6,NA,12,CASSLDSPEAFF,TGTGCCAGCAGCTTGGACAGCCCAGAAGCTTTCTTT
TRBJ1-2,medium-sized,TRBV29-1,NA,13,CSVEWGNAGGYTF,TGCAGCGTTGAATGGGGGAACGCGGGCGGCTACACCTTC
TRBJ2-1,medium-sized,TRBV20-1,NA,13,CSKTWTTSTEQFF,TGCAGTAAGACCTGGACTACTTCGACTGAGCAGTTCTTC
TRBJ1-1,many,TRBV30,NA,15,CAWSPYRPGLTEAFF,TGTGCCTGGAGTCCCTACCGGCCGGGCTTGACTGAAGCTTTCTTT
TRBJ1-5,medium-sized,TRBV12-3/TRBV12-4,NA,11,CASSFRGPQHF,TGTGCCAGCAGTTTCCGGGGGCCCCAGCATTTT
TRBJ2-7,many,TRBV2,TRBD1,15,CASSYPRDRDYEQYF,TGTGCCAGCAGTTACCCCCGGGACAGGGACTACGAGCAGTACTTC